At least ten counts were recorded for the clone carrying this TCR beta chain. The antigen is not known. The data were obtained in a study of regulatory T cells in long-lasting Graves disease. Notes on the study in general: Rather than thyroid tissue, only peripheral blood underwent study.

Regarding time point: persistent/refractory GD, antithyroid drugs over 5 years with positive TRAb. Researchers made the TCR library from RNA that was extracted from PBMCs. In this cohort, patients came from an endocrinology department located in Xi'an, China. Assembly of TCR beta libraries relied on iRepertoire HTBI primers together with Arm-PCR of CDR3 regions. TCRdb independently ran MiXCR on the multiplex PCR reads; one entry per CDR3 protein. The profile shows 250,000 to 300,000 distinct CDR3 sequences, approximately 20% of them singletons. The V gene's germline CDR1 is LNHNV and CDR2 YYDKDF (reference sequence). V lost 0 bases to trimming and J lost 3 bases; unmatched junction nucleotides: 2. This CDR3 spans 14 amino acids.

This chain links TRBV15 with TRBJ2-7, with TRBD2 matching over 7 bases. Source: peripheral blood mononuclear cells (PBMCs), taken when the disease was refractory, from a patient treated with antithyroid drugs. This TCR was sampled from a female donor with Graves disease. The CDR3, as DNA: TGTGCCACCAGCAGAGATCGGACTAGCTACGAGCAGTACTTC. Translated, it gives CATSRDRTSYEQYF. Full variable domain (outside the CDR3, taken from reference TRBV15 and TRBJ2-7): DAMVIQNPRYQVTQFGKPVTLSCSQTLNHNVMYWYQQKSSQAPKLLFHYYDKDFNNEADTPDNFQSRRPNTSFCFLDIRSPGLGDTAMYLCATSRDRTSYEQYFGPGTRLTVT.